These 19 T cell receptor beta chains were sequenced from one sample in a study of cytomegalovirus exposure and HLA in healthy donors (dated by TCRdb to the late 2010s). The library was produced with the immunoSEQ multiplex PCR assay. The multiplex PCR relied on a mix of 60 forward primers for TCR Vbeta segments and 13 reverse primers for TCR Jbeta segments. In its TCRdb copy, this immuneACCESS table keeps in-frame sequences only and misses some clones. Where compared with another copy, unresolved V genes explain less than half of these, and the others have no known cause. The sample's table covers 60,000 or so clones. Less than 2.5% of the sample comes from the top ten. The sequenced material came from PBMCs. Receptors were obtained from a woman aged 18-29 years in good health and CMV-seronegative.

The chain combines TRBV7-2 with TRBJ2-5; D may be TRBD1 (5 bases). The V gene lost 2 bases and the J gene lost 2 bases, with 15 bases spanning the gap. Germline CDR1 SGHTA, CDR2 FQGNSA. The CDR3 is 16 amino acids. CDR3 loop: CASSLRLGERQETQYF. CDR3 DNA: TGTGCCAGCAGCTTACGTTTAGGGGAACGGCAAGAGACCCAGTACTTC.

This chain connects TRBV11-2 to TRBJ1-1, with D unclear. The length of the CDR3 is 15 residues. V lost 1 base and J 1 base, leaving 10 bases between the germline ends. Per germline, CDR1 SGHAT and CDR2 FQNNGV. The DNA for the CDR3 is TGTGCCAGCAGCTTAGTCCAGTCACCGAACACTGAAGCTTTCTTT. It yields the protein CASSLVQSPNTEAFF.

The V gene is TRBV19, the J gene TRBJ2-3; the match to TRBD1 covers 9 bases. Trimming at V came to 5 bases and at J to 5 bases, leaving 2 bases not matched to a gene. CDR1 is LNHDA, CDR2 SQIVND, per germline (reference sequence). This CDR3 is built from 13 residues. The CDR3 nucleotides are TGTGCCAGTAGTTTGGGACAGGGAGATACGCAGTATTTT. This sequence encodes CASSLGQGDTQYF.

V is TRBV29-1 and J is TRBJ2-1; D possibly corresponds to TRBD2 (6 bases). The V end lost 3 bases, the J end lost 12 bases, and 15 bases lay between the germline ends. The CDR3 has 12 residues. Germline values: CDR1 SQVTM, CDR2 ANQGSEA. The CDR3 region is CSVDSPGVWQFF. In nucleotides, the CDR3 is TGCAGCGTTGATTCCCCGGGGGTATGGCAGTTCTTC.

The rearrangement links TRBV6-5 to TRBJ2-2, with D possibly being TRBD1 (5 bases). This CDR3 has 15 residues. Germline V lookup: CDR1 MNHEY, CDR2 SVGAGI. V dropped 6 bases and J dropped 3 bases, with 14 bases sitting between them. The CDR3 spells CASRLQTGDTGELFF. The CDR3, as DNA: TGTGCCAGCAGATTACAAACAGGAGACACCGGGGAGCTGTTTTTT.

To note about this clone: One end of the junction varies from germline; a read error may be responsible. The chain recombines TRBV5-1 with TRBJ1-5; the D gene is possibly TRBD1 (5 bases). Germline CDR1 SGHRS, CDR2 YFSETQ. CDR3 length: 13 amino acids. In nucleotides, the CDR3 is TGCGCCAGCAGCTTGGAGGGGAATCAGCACCAGCATTTT. Encoded protein: CASSLEGNQHQHF.

The chain is built from TRBV28 and TRBJ1-2; D may be TRBD1 (6 bases). CDR1 is MDHEN and CDR2 is SYDVKM in the germline V gene. V lost 6 bases to trimming and J lost 3 bases, with 17 bases between them. The CDR3 is 15 residues long. CDR3 nucleotide sequence: TGTGCCAGCAGGGAAACCGGGACATTCGACTATGGCTACACCTTC. Its protein product is CASRETGTFDYGYTF.

The gene calls are TRBV15 and TRBJ1-1, with TRBD1 matching over 7 bases. The trim removed 6 bases at V and 3 bases at J, leaving 4 bases unmatched. The V gene's germline CDR1 is LNHNV and CDR2 YYDKDF (reference sequence). CDR3 length: 13 residues. CDR3 coding DNA: TGTGCCACCAGGGGCAGGGGGGACACTGAAGCTTTCTTT. Protein sequence: CATRGRGDTEAFF.

The genes are TRBV20-1 and TRBJ2-7; weak D call: TRBD2 (7 bases). Germline assignment: CDR1 DFQATT and CDR2 SNEGSKA (reference sequence). This CDR3 has 11 residues. The ends were cut back, 6 bases at V and 4 bases at J, with 10 bases in the middle. The CDR3 here is CSAGRGYEQYF. The CDR3 nucleotides are TGCAGTGCGGGGAGGGGGTACGAGCAGTACTTC.

The genes are TRBV5-1 and TRBJ2-3, with 12 bases that match TRBD2. CDR1 SGHRS and CDR2 YFSETQ come from the germline V gene. The CDR3 covers 18 residues. Trimming took 0 bases from V and 3 from J; bases not matched to a gene: 8. CDR3 residues: CASSLASSGGAWTDTQYF. Here the CDR3 DNA reads TGCGCCAGCAGCTTGGCGTCTAGCGGGGGGGCTTGGACAGATACGCAGTATTTT.

This chain connects TRBV5-1 to TRBJ2-1; 10 nucleotides align to TRBD1. The CDR3 runs 14 residues. Germline trimming cut 4 bases from V and 5 bases from J; bases unmatched to any gene: 3. From germline, CDR1 is SGHRS and CDR2 YFSETQ. The CDR3 DNA sequence: TGCGCCAGCAGCGGACAGGGGGGCGACAATGAGCAGTTCTTC. Translating it yields CASSGQGGDNEQFF.

The chain carries TRBV6-5 and TRBJ2-1, with 11 nucleotides matching TRBD1. V was pared by 10 bases and J by 7 bases, with 9 bases of the junction left unmatched. The CDR3 sequence is 14 residues long. Per the germline V gene, CDR1 is MNHEY and CDR2 is SVGAGI. CDR3 in amino acids: CATRGQGVRNEQFF. DNA of the CDR3: TGTGCCACCCGGGGACAGGGGGTCCGTAATGAGCAGTTCTTC.

The rearrangement joins TRBV7-2 to TRBJ2-5, with a weak D call TRBD1 (6 bases). This CDR3 is built from 14 residues. The germline CDR1 and CDR2 sequences are SGHTA and FQGNSA. Trimming removed 5 bases from V and 5 bases from J, with 15 bases in between. The CDR3: CASSTRGLGETQYF. Here the CDR3 DNA reads TGTGCCAGCAGCACCAGGGGTCTGGGGGAGACCCAGTACTTC. The full variable domain, in which reference TRBV7-2 and TRBJ2-5 provide the parts outside the CDR3, is GAGVSQSPSNKVTEKGKDVELRCDPISGHTALYWYRQSLGQGLEFLIYFQGNSAPDKSGLPSDRFSAERTGGSVSTLTIQRTQQEDSAVYLCASSTRGLGETQYFGPGTRLLVL.

The V gene is TRBV6-1, the J gene TRBJ2-7; TRBD2 aligns across 7 bases. J was trimmed by 0 bases and V by 3 bases; bases with no gene match: 2. This CDR3 has 14 amino acids. Germline CDR1 MNHNS, CDR2 SASEGT. The chain's CDR3 is CASSDGGSSYEQYF. The CDR3 DNA is TGTGCCAGCAGTGACGGCGGGAGCTCCTACGAGCAGTACTTC.

The CDR3: CASSSGGEAFF. DNA for the CDR3: TGTGCCAGTAGCTCGGGGGGAGAAGCTTTCTTT. This chain joins TRBV19 and TRBJ1-1, with D possibly matching TRBD1 (5 bases). Trimming stripped 6 bases from V and 8 bases from J, with 10 bases between. The length of the CDR3 is 11 residues. Germline CDR1 is LNHDA and CDR2 is SQIVND (reference sequence).

The V call is TRBV15, the J call TRBJ1-2; D is perhaps TRBD1 (5 bases). CDR1 and CDR2 (germline): LNHNV, YYDKDF (reference sequence). This CDR3 is 15 amino acids long. With 5 bases removed from V and 2 bases from J, the gap between germline ends came to 15 bases. CDR3 sequence: CATSPFVGQNYGYTF. CDR3 nucleotide sequence: TGTGCCACCAGCCCCTTCGTGGGGCAAAACTATGGCTACACCTTC.

The rearrangement joins TRBV7-9 to TRBJ1-4, with a tentative D call TRBD1 (5 bases). This CDR3 has 15 residues. The germline CDR1 and CDR2 sequences are SEHNR and FQNEAQ (reference sequence). Trimming shortened V by 2 bases and J by 7 bases, and 14 bases separated the two germline ends. The CDR3 region is CASSLSAGLSEKLFF. In DNA form, the CDR3 reads TGTGCCAGCAGCTTATCGGCAGGGCTTTCTGAAAAACTGTTTTTT.

This chain uses TRBV5-1 with TRBJ2-7; no clear D. CDR1 and CDR2 from the germline V gene are SGHRS and YFSETQ. V was trimmed by 2 bases and J by 0 bases, leaving 9 bases between them. This CDR3 region has 14 residues. Here the CDR3 reads CASSLVGGSYEQYF. The CDR3 DNA is TGCGCCAGCAGCTTAGTCGGTGGCTCCTACGAGCAGTACTTC.

The V call is TRBV29-1, the J call TRBJ1-1; the D gene is possibly TRBD1 (5 bases). Trimming removed 4 bases from V and 7 bases from J, with 13 bases in between. The CDR3 runs to 12 residues. From germline, CDR1 is SQVTM and CDR2 ANQGSEA. The CDR3 region has the DNA TGCAGCGTTGCGACAGTACCAATTGAAGCTTTCTTT. Its translation is CSVATVPIEAFF.